This T cell receptor (beta chain) was captured by sequencing in a study of CD8 T cells in Susac syndrome. The TEMRA cells underwent FACS enrichment, while the CD8+ and CD4+ T cells underwent negative isolation. Trimming removed 3 bases from V and 6 bases from J, with 12 bases in between. This CDR3 is 14 amino acids long. Germline lookup yields CDR1 SGHTA and CDR2 FQGNSA. cDNA came from about 0.5 to 1 ug RNA primed by random hexamers. From the immunoSEQ multiplex PCR reads, TCRdb called clonotypes with MiXCR, one entry per CDR3 protein. Of roughly 150,000 distinct CDR3 sequences in the sample, under 95% were seen once.

The material sequenced was CD4+ T cells from PBMCs. The receptor's source is a human donor in good health. The chain has TRBV7-2 and TRBJ1-5; possibly TRBD1 for D (5 bases). CDR3 protein: CASSFLGGGQPQHF. CDR3 sequence (DNA): TGTGCCAGCAGCTTCTTGGGGGGGGGTCAGCCCCAGCATTTT.